This T cell receptor (beta chain) was documented in a study of T-cell reconstitution after alpha-beta-depleted transplantation in children. This clonotype occurred a few times. Unique molecular identifiers were incorporated during preparation of the TCRbeta library. TCRdb itself ran the PCR reads through MiXCR, one entry per CDR3 protein. Seen here are hundreds of thousands of distinct CDR3 sequences, about 31% observed once, and the top ten hold about 2.3%. Germline V gives CDR1 SGHDT, CDR2 YYEEEE. Trimming took 5 bases from V and 0 from J; bases not matched to a gene: 6. This CDR3 comprises 16 residues.

The chain employs TRBV5-6 and TRBJ1-1, with 11 nucleotides matching TRBD1. The source material was PBMCs from the stem cell graft donor, sampled from the stem cell graft. The receptor was derived from a human donor who donated a stem cell graft to a child with aplastic anemia. The CDR3, as DNA: TGTGCCAGCAGGCGCGGACAGGGGGCTTTGAACACTGAAGCTTTCTTT. Its translation is CASRRGQGALNTEAFF.